This T cell receptor beta chain was recorded in a study of T cells in Graves' hyperthyroidism and ophthalmopathy. There are many counts of this clonotype. This CDR3 comprises 14 residues. V lost 3 bases to trimming and J lost 4 bases, with 13 bases between them. Per the germline V gene, CDR1 is KGHSH and CDR2 is LQKENI. RNA transcripts yielded amplified TCR beta CDR3 regions. When the TCR CDR3 underwent first-round RT-PCR, the HTBI primer set was used. One entry per CDR3 protein, called by TCRdb with MiXCR from the multiplex PCR reads. Of some 600,000 distinct CDR3 sequences detected, 11% to 15% appear once; the ten largest clones hold 5.8%. A sample of blood taken at first hyperthyroidism diagnosis preceded any ophthalmopathy symptoms.

The chain uses TRBV18 and TRBJ2-7; TRBD1 is a possible D gene (6 bases). The TCR originated in a woman in her 30s with Graves' hyperthyroidism that later progressed to Graves' ophthalmopathy. The source material was blood. The CDR3 protein is CASSPGQQEYEQYF. CDR3 in DNA: TGTGCCAGCTCACCCGGACAGCAAGAGTACGAGCAGTACTTC.